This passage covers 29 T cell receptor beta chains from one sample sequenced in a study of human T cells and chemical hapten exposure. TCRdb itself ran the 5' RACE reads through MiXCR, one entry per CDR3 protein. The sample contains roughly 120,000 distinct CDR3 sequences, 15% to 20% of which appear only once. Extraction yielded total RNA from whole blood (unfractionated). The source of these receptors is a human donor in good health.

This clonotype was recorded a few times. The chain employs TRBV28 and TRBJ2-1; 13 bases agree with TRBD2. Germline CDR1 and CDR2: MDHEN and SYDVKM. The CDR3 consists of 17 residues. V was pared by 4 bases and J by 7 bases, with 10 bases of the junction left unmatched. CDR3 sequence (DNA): TGTGCCAGCAGTTCAATATTGGGACTAGCGGGACGAAATGAGCAGTTCTTC. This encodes CASSSILGLAGRNEQFF.

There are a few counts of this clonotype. This CDR3 is CASSRSYASSYEQYF. Here the CDR3 DNA reads TGCGCCAGCAGCCGCTCCTACGCCAGCTCCTACGAGCAGTACTTC. The chain uses TRBV5-1 and TRBJ2-7; D is unresolved. Germline CDR1 reads SGHRS; CDR2 reads YFSETQ. Trimming shortened V by 4 bases and J by 0 bases, and 14 bases separated the two germline ends. The CDR3 contains 15 residues.

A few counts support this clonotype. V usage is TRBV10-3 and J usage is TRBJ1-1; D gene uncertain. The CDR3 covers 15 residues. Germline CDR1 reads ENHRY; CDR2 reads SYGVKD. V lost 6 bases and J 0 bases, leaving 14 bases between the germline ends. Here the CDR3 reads CAIRSDLLMNTEAFF. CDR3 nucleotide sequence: TGTGCCATCAGGAGCGACCTACTAATGAACACTGAAGCTTTCTTT.

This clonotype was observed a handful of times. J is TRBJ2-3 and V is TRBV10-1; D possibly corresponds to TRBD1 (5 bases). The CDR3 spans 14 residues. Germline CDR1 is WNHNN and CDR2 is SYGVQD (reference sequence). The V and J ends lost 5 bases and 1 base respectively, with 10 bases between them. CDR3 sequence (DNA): TGCGCCAGCAGTAAAGGACATGGCACAGATACGCAGTATTTT. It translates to CASSKGHGTDTQYF.

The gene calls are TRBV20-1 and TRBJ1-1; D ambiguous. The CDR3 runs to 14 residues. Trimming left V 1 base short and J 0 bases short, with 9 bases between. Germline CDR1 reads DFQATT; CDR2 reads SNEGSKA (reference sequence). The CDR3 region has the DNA TGCAGTGCTAGAGCCCGGACTATGAACACTGAAGCTTTCTTT. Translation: CSARARTMNTEAFF.

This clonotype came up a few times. DNA of the CDR3: TGTGCCAGCAGTTGGGGACGGACTTCTGGAAACACCATATATTTT. This gives the protein CASSWGRTSGNTIYF. The chain recombines TRBV6-5 with TRBJ1-3; D perhaps matches TRBD1 (5 bases). This CDR3 has 15 residues. CDR1 and CDR2 (germline): MNHEY, SVGAGI. V gave up 4 bases and J gave up 1 base, with 11 bases separating them.

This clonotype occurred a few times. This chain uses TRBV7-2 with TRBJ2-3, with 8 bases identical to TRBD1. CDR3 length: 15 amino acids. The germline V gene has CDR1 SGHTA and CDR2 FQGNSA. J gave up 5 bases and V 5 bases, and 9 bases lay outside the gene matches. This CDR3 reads CASSTRQGAGDTQYF. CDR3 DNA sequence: TGTGCCAGCAGCACACGTCAGGGGGCAGGAGATACGCAGTATTTT. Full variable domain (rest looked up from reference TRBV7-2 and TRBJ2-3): GAGVSQSPSNKVTEKGKDVELRCDPISGHTALYWYRQSLGQGLEFLIYFQGNSAPDKSGLPSDRFSAERTGGSVSTLTIQRTQQEDSAVYLCASSTRQGAGDTQYFGPGTRLTVL.

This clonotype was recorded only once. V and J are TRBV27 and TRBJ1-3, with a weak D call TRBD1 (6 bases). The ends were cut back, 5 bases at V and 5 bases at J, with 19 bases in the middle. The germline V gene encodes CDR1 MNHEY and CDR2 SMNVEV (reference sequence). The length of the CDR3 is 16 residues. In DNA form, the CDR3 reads TGTGCCAGCAGTCCGCAGTGGGGGGGCGGGAGAAACACCATATATTTT. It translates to CASSPQWGGGRNTIYF.

The CDR3 region has the DNA TGTGCCAGCACCCTAAGTGGAGAGGCCTACGAGCAGTACTTC. This gives the protein CASTLSGEAYEQYF. The chain joins TRBV28 to TRBJ2-7; no clear D. Germline V lookup: CDR1 MDHEN, CDR2 SYDVKM. Deletions cut 7 bases from V and 2 bases from J, with 15 bases between. The CDR3 is 14 residues long.

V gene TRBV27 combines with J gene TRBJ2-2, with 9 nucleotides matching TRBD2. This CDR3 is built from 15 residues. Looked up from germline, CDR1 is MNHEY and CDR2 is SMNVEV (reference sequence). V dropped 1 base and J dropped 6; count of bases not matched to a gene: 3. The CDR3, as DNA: TGTGCCAGCAGTTTATTTCAGCGGGAGGCCGGGGAGCTGTTTTTT. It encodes CASSLFQREAGELFF.

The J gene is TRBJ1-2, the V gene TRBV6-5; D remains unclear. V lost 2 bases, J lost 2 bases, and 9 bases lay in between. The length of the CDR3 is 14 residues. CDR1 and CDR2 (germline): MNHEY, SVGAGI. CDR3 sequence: CASSYAGLNYGYTF. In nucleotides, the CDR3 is TGTGCCAGCAGTTACGCGGGGTTAAACTATGGCTACACCTTC.

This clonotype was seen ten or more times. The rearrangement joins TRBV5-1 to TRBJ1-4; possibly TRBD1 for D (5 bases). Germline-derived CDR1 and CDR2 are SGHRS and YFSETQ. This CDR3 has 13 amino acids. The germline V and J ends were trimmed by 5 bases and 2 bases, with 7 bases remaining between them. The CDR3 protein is CASSKGTNEKLFF. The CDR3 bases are TGCGCCAGCAGTAAGGGGACTAATGAAAAACTGTTTTTT.

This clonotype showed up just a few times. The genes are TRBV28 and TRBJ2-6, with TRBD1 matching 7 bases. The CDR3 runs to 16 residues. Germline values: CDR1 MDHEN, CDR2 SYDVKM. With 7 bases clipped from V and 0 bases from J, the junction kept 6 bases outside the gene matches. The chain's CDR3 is CASKGQRSSGANVLTF. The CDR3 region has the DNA TGTGCCAGCAAGGGACAGCGGAGCTCTGGGGCCAACGTCCTGACTTTC.

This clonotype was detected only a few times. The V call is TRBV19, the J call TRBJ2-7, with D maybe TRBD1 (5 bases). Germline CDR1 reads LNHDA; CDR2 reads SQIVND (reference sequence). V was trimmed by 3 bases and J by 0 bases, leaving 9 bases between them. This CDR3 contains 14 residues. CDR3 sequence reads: CASSMSDSSYEQYF. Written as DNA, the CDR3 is TGTGCCAGTAGTATGAGTGACAGCTCCTACGAGCAGTACTTC. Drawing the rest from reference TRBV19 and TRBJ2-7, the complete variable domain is DGGITQSPKYLFRKEGQNVTLSCEQNLNHDAMYWYRQDPGQGLRLIYYSQIVNDFQKGDIAEGYSVSREKKESFPLTVTSAQKNPTAFYLCASSMSDSSYEQYFGPGTRLTVT.

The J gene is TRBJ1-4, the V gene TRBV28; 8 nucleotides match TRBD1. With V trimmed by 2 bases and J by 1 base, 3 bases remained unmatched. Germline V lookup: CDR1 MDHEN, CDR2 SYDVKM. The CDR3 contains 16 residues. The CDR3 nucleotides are TGTGCCAGCAGTTTAAGCAGGGGGCGAACTAATGAAAAACTGTTTTTT. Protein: CASSLSRGRTNEKLFF.

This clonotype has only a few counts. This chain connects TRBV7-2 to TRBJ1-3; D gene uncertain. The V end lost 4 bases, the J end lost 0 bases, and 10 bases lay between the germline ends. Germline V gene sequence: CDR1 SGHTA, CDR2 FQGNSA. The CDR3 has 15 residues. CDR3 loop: CASSSYSFSGNTIYF. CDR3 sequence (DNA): TGTGCCAGCAGCTCGTACAGCTTCTCTGGAAACACCATATATTTT.

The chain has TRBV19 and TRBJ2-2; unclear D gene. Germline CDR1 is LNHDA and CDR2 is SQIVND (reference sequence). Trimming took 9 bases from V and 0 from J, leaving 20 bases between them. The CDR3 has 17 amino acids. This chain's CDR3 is CASKGWTGPTNTGELFF. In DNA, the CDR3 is TGTGCCAGCAAAGGTTGGACCGGACCTACGAACACCGGGGAGCTGTTTTTT.

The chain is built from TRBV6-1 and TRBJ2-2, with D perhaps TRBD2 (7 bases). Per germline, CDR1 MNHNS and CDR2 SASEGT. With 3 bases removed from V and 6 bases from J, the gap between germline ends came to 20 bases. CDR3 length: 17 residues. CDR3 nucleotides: TGTGCCAGCAGTGACCCGGGGGGCCACTTGACCTCCGGGGAGCTGTTTTTT. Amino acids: CASSDPGGHLTSGELFF.

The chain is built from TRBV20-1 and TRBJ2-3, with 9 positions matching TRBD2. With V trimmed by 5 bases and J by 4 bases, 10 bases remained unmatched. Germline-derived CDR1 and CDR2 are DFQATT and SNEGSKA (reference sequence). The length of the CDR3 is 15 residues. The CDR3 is CSAGRREGLADTQYF. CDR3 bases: TGCAGTGCTGGGAGGCGGGAGGGCCTGGCAGATACGCAGTATTTT.

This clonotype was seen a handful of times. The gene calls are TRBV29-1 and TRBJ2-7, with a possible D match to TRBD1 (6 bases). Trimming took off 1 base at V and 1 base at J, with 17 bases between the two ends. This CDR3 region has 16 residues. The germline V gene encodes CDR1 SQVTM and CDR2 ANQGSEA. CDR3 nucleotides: TGCAGCGTTGAAGTCCTCGGTCAGGGGCTTTCCTACGAGCAGTACTTC. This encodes CSVEVLGQGLSYEQYF.

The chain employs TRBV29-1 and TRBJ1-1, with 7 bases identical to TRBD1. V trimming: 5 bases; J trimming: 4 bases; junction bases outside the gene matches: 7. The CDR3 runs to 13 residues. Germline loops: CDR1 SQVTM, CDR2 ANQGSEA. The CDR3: CSVYRGLTTEAFF. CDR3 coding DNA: TGCAGCGTTTACAGGGGTCTTACCACTGAAGCTTTCTTT.

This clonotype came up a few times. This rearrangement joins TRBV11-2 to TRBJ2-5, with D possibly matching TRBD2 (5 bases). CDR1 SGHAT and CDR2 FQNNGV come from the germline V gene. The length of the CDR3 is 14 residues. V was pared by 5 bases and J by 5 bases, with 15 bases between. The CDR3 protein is CASSPPGSRETQYF. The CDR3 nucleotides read TGTGCCAGCAGCCCACCGGGATCCAGGGAGACCCAGTACTTC.

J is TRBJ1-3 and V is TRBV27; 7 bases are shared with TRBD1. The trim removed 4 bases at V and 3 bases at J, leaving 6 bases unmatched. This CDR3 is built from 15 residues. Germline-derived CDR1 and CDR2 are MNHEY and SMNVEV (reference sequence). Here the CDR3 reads CASSSQGSGGNTIYF. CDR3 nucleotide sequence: TGTGCCAGCAGTTCACAGGGGAGCGGTGGAAACACCATATATTTT.

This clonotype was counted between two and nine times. DNA for the CDR3: TGCGCCAGCAGCCAAGATATCAGCTCCGGCATCAAAGATACGCAGTATTTT. This encodes CASSQDISSGIKDTQYF. The rearrangement links TRBV4-1 to TRBJ2-3; no firm D call. Germline V gene data show CDR1 as MGHRA and CDR2 as YSYEKL. The CDR3 is made up of 17 amino acids. Trimming left V 0 bases short and J 5 bases short, with 18 bases between.

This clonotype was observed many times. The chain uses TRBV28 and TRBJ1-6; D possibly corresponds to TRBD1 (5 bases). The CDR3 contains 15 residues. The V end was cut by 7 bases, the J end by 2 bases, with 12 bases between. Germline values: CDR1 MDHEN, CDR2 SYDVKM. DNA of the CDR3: TGTGCCAGCAAGGATACAGGTGCCTATAATTCACCCCTCCACTTT. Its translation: CASKDTGAYNSPLHF.

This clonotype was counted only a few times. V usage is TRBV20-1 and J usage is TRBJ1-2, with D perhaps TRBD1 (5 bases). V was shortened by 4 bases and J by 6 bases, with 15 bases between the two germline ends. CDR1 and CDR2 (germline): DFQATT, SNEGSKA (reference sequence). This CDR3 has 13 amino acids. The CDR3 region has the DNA TGCAGTGCTATCCGGGGGGGGTCGGATGGCTACACCTTC. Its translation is CSAIRGGSDGYTF.

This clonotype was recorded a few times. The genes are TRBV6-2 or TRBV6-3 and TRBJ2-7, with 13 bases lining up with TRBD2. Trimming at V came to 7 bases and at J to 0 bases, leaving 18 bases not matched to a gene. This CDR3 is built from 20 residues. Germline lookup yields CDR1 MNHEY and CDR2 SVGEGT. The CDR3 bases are TGTGCCAGCACTCTACCCACCGGGACTAGCGGGGTTCCCCTCTCCTACGAGCAGTACTTC. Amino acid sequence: CASTLPTGTSGVPLSYEQYF.

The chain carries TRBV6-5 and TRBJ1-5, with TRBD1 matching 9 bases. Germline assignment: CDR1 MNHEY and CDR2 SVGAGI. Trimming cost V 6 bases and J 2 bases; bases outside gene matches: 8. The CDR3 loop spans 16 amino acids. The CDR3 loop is CASSSGTGFGNQPQHF. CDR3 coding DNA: TGTGCCAGCAGCTCCGGGACAGGGTTTGGCAATCAGCCCCAGCATTTT.

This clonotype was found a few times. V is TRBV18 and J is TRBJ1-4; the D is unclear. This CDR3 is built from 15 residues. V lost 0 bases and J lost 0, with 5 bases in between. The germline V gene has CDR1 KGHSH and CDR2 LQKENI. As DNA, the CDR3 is TGTGCCAGCTCACCACCGGGTTCAACTAATGAAAAACTGTTTTTT. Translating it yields CASSPPGSTNEKLFF.